This T cell receptor beta chain was sequenced in a study of T cell clones after liver transplantation (dated by TCRdb to between 2017 and 2020). Study-level background: ITN030ST, the source of the samples, was a randomized trial that attempted immunosuppression withdrawal within 2 years of liver transplantation. Donor-reactive T cell clones were identified by TCRbeta sequencing after a pre-transplant mixed lymphocyte reaction and then tracked in post-transplant blood. Three of the eight recipients were HCV-positive; the others were transplanted for non-autoimmune, non-viral indications. As an antigen-independent comparator for donor-reactive sequences, third party-reactive TCRbeta sequences were also identified from pre-transplant MLRs. Blood samples were collected pre-transplant, pre-randomization before withdrawal, and post-randomization after either full withdrawal or failed withdrawal. Tolerance was defined as complete withdrawal of immunosuppression for at least one year without a rise in liver enzymes beyond twice the upper limit of normal. The subjects received no induction therapy and were kept on standard immunosuppression until randomization at 12-24 months post-transplant. A cohort of 8 liver transplant recipients was studied, of whom 3 were classified as tolerant and 5 as non-tolerant. What the authors observed across the whole study: Because allograft tissue specimens were not available, migration of donor-reactive T cells into the graft, rather than deletion, may have occurred. In a couple of subjects, low numbers of available donor cells limited the measurable donor-reactive repertoire. A significant post-transplant decrease in circulating donor-reactive CD4 TCRbeta sequences was observed in most of the 8 subjects, irrespective of tolerance or HCV status. Once repertoire turnover was taken into account, donor-reactive detection showed a significant reduction for CD4 in 7 of 8 subjects and for CD8 in 8 of 8. Conclusions were preliminary, limited by small, heterogeneous patient numbers and non-standardized post-transplant time points. A greater decline was seen for donor-reactive sequences than for third party-reactive sequences, suggesting partial antigen-specific deletion unrelated to withdrawal success.

To note about this clone: No cognate antigen has been identified for it. There are no base qualities to consult, and no much larger clone falls within one base.

Unstimulated PBMCs, after thawing, were stained for CD3, CD4 and CD8 and then FACS-sorted into CD3+CD4+ and CD3+CD8+ populations. Each of the 8 studied subjects was randomized to immunosuppression withdrawal. The Qiagen DNeasy Blood and Tissue Kit was used for isolation of genomic DNA. High-throughput TCRbeta CDR3 sequencing of frozen genomic DNA was performed by immunoSEQ, including PCR amplification, mapping, bias correction and internal controls. In the paper's pipeline: Only productive rearrangements were retained, and each unique TCRbeta sequence was defined by its CDR3 nucleotide sequence together with its V and J gene. For classification of a sequence as donor-reactive, at least 5-fold expansion in CFSE-low cells relative to unstimulated pre-transplant cells and a frequency of at least 0.01% were required. Minimum frequency thresholds were set for each subject on the basis of the unstimulated sample with the lowest template count, so that a detection power of at least 90% was ensured. Repertoire turnover was measured by Jensen-Shannon divergence between the top 1000 TCRbeta sequences post- and pre-transplant. Two-sided Fisher's exact tests were used to test for changes in the detection of donor-reactive sequences. The source is immuneACCESS, and TCRdb retained only in-frame sequences with V and J called. Part of the clones is not carried over; for the studies checked, unresolved V genes explain less than half of this, and the remainder is unexplained. V, J and clone size were drawn from that table, and D and trimming were deduced from the DNA. In all, the sample holds roughly 40,000 clones, and about 86% of those were seen once. The ten largest clones capture more than 2% of the sample.

Here V drops 6 bases and J drops 2 bases, and the junction holds 5 bases not matched to any gene. Inclusive of the bounding cysteine and phenylalanine, the CDR3 is 15 residues long. The read is trimmed to its CDR3 DNA, 45 bases read in frame from base 1. From a lookup of the germline V gene, CDR1 and CDR2 are SGHTA and FQGNSA. The TCR comes from a human patient who received a liver transplant. Following a transplant, some T cells may be graft donor cells, not patient cells. Sequenced material: CD4+ T cells from blood, taken 24 months after liver transplant. The chain employs TRBV7-2 and TRBJ2-7; TRBD2 matches 12 bases in the middle. The CDR3 protein is CASRPSSGRAYEQYF. The DNA sequence follows: TGTGCCAGCAGACCCTCTAGCGGGAGGGCCTACGAGCAGTACTTC.